This entry concerns a single T cell receptor beta chain. Which antigen it targets is not known. It has no much larger one-base neighbor in the sample; base qualities were not kept. Library preparation employed the immunoSEQ multiplex PCR assay. Drawn from immuneACCESS, this table holds only the in-frame rearrangements with V and J called that TCRdb kept. Clones are partly lost; checked studies trace under half to an unresolved V gene and leave the rest unexplained. Across this sample there are just over 50,000 clones, with about 90% seen only once. Together, the top ten hold around 0.5% of the sample. The source of the sample is a study of T cell changes during pregnancy in multiple sclerosis (dated by TCRdb to between 2018 and 2021). Turning to the overall study: In women with multiple sclerosis, the researchers looked at how the T cell repertoire shifted as pregnancy progressed.

The CDR3 spans 13 residues, from the cysteine through the phenylalanine. This entry keeps only the CDR3 DNA: 39 bases, framed from base 1. Looking up the germline V gene yields CDR1 SGHTA and CDR2 FQGTGA. V is pared back by 5 bases and J by 5 bases, with 9 bases lying between the germline termini. The TCR originated in a female donor with multiple sclerosis, enrolled in a pregnancy study. The chain links TRBV7-3 with TRBJ2-2; TRBD2 could be the D gene, as 5 bases match. The source was CD4+ T cells from peripheral blood mononuclear cells, collected after pregnancy. The DNA is TGTGCCAGCAGCAGGCGAGGGACCGGGGAGCTGTTTTTT. Its translation reads: CASSRRGTGELFF.